A selection of T cell receptor beta chains follows, all from one sample in a study of blood T cell repertoires in COVID-19. The protocol was immunoSEQ multiplex PCR, while the TCRdb copy is restricted to in-frame clones and leaves out a portion. The sample carries around 200,000 clones, less than 90% recorded once. The sample comprised peripheral blood. The receptors here all came from a woman in her forties or fifties with acute or convalescent COVID-19. CDR3s include the opening cysteine and the closing phenylalanine or tryptophan. The order of the fields is J gene, V gene, D gene, clone size, CDR3 protein, CDR3 DNA. D genes are given only for firm matches. Expanded clones get a size class; other rows say once, few or many, or leave the size out.

J: TRBJ1-4
V: TRBV20-1
D: TRBD1
size: NA
CDR3: CSASGQGARGFF
DNA: TGCAGTGCTAGTGGACAGGGGGCGCGAGGGTTTTTT

J: TRBJ1-1
V: TRBV18
D: NA
size: NA
CDR3: CASSPGKLLNTEAFF
DNA: TGTGCCAGCTCCCCGGGGAAATTACTGAACACTGAAGCTTTCTTT

J: TRBJ2-7
V: TRBV7-2
D: NA
size: NA
CDR3: CASSLQLLLYEQYF
DNA: TGTGCCAGCAGCTTACAACTGCTCCTCTACGAGCAGTACTTC

J: TRBJ1-1
V: TRBV11-2
D: NA
size: once
CDR3: CASSLVGGLNTEAFF
DNA: TGTGCCAGCAGCTTAGTTGGGGGGTTGAACACTGAAGCTTTCTTT

J: TRBJ1-2
V: TRBV5-4
D: TRBD1
size: NA
CDR3: CASSSPRDREGVGYTF
DNA: TGTGCCAGCAGCTCCCCTCGGGACAGGGAGGGGGTCGGCTACACCTTC

J: TRBJ2-7
V: TRBV28
D: TRBD1
size: NA
CDR3: CASSSGQFNYEQYF
DNA: TGTGCCAGCAGTTCGGGACAGTTTAACTACGAGCAGTACTTC

J: TRBJ1-6
V: TRBV30
D: NA
size: NA
CDR3: CAWGTEYNSPLHF
DNA: TGTGCCTGGGGGACGGAGTATAATTCACCCCTCCACTTT

J: TRBJ2-1
V: TRBV7-2
D: TRBD2
size: NA
CDR3: CASSPAASGYNEQFF
DNA: TGTGCCAGCAGCCCAGCCGCTAGCGGGTACAATGAGCAGTTCTTC

J: TRBJ1-5
V: TRBV5-6
D: TRBD1
size: NA
CDR3: CASSYGQGSQPQHF
DNA: TGTGCCAGCAGTTACGGACAGGGTAGTCAGCCCCAGCATTTT

J: TRBJ1-5
V: TRBV18
D: NA
size: NA
CDR3: CASSPYSNQPQHF
DNA: TGTGCCAGCTCACCCTATAGCAATCAGCCCCAGCATTTT

J: TRBJ2-1
V: TRBV3-1/TRBV3-2
D: TRBD1
size: once
CDR3: CASSRQGDYNEQFF
DNA: TGTGCCAGCAGCCGGCAGGGGGACTACAATGAGCAGTTCTTC

J: TRBJ1-3
V: TRBV10-3
D: NA
size: NA
CDR3: CAISDSGTRDTIYF
DNA: TGTGCCATCAGTGATTCCGGGACAAGGGACACCATATATTTT

J: TRBJ1-2
V: TRBV6-1
D: NA
size: NA
CDR3: CASSEPGGGYGYTF
DNA: TGTGCCAGCAGTGAGCCCGGGGGAGGGTACGGCTACACCTTC

J: TRBJ2-1
V: TRBV3-1/TRBV3-2
D: NA
size: NA
CDR3: CASSQDLGLHEQFF
DNA: TGTGCCAGCAGCCAAGATCTAGGACTCCACGAGCAGTTCTTC

J: TRBJ2-7
V: TRBV3-1/TRBV3-2
D: TRBD1
size: NA
CDR3: CASSQRNRGSYEQYF
DNA: TGTGCCAGCAGCCAACGAAACAGGGGGTCCTACGAGCAGTACTTC

J: TRBJ1-5
V: TRBV19
D: TRBD1
size: NA
CDR3: CASSEQGAREPQHF
DNA: TGTGCCAGTAGTGAACAGGGGGCGAGGGAGCCCCAGCATTTT

J: TRBJ2-3
V: TRBV24-1
D: TRBD2
size: NA
CDR3: CATSDLGLAGTDTQYF
DNA: TGTGCCACCAGTGATTTAGGACTAGCGGGGACTGATACGCAGTATTTT

J: TRBJ2-1
V: TRBV7-9
D: TRBD2
size: NA
CDR3: CASSLGTSGGQSYNEQFF
DNA: TGTGCCAGCAGCTTAGGGACTAGCGGGGGACAGTCCTACAATGAGCAGTTCTTC

J: TRBJ1-2
V: TRBV19
D: NA
size: NA
CDR3: CASSIARGDGYTF
DNA: TGTGCCAGTAGTATTGCGCGGGGCGATGGCTACACCTTC

J: TRBJ1-6
V: TRBV5-5
D: NA
size: once
CDR3: CASTLQVAQDSPLHF
DNA: TGTGCCAGCACTCTTCAAGTGGCCCAGGATTCACCCCTCCACTTT

J: TRBJ2-5
V: TRBV15
D: NA
size: few
CDR3: CATSRDRGPRETQYF
DNA: TGTGCCACCAGCAGAGATCGTGGGCCCCGGGAGACCCAGTACTTC

J: TRBJ2-7
V: TRBV3-1/TRBV3-2
D: NA
size: NA
CDR3: CASSPRGSGLEQYF
DNA: TGTGCCAGCAGCCCTCGAGGTAGCGGTCTGGAGCAGTACTTC

J: TRBJ1-4
V: TRBV5-8
D: TRBD1
size: NA
CDR3: CASSSGQDLTNEKLFF
DNA: TGTGCCAGCAGCTCGGGACAGGACCTTACTAATGAAAAACTGTTTTTT

J: TRBJ2-1
V: TRBV7-9
D: TRBD1
size: NA
CDR3: CASSLRTGGNEQFF
DNA: TGTGCCAGCAGCTTGAGGACAGGTGGCAATGAGCAGTTCTTC

J: TRBJ1-1
V: TRBV5-6
D: TRBD1
size: NA
CDR3: CASSLGQGGAEAFF
DNA: TGTGCCAGCAGCCTTGGACAGGGAGGGGCTGAAGCTTTCTTT

J: TRBJ2-1
V: TRBV6-1
D: NA
size: NA
CDR3: CASSEYLDGAYNEQFF
DNA: TGTGCCAGCAGCGAATATTTGGACGGGGCCTACAATGAGCAGTTCTTC

J: TRBJ1-4
V: TRBV7-9
D: TRBD1
size: NA
CDR3: CASSLKGTGGEKLFF
DNA: TGTGCCAGCAGTCTTAAGGGGACAGGGGGCGAAAAACTGTTTTTT

J: TRBJ2-2
V: TRBV19
D: TRBD2
size: NA
CDR3: CASIWTSGMNTGELFF
DNA: TGTGCCAGTATATGGACTAGCGGGATGAACACCGGGGAGCTGTTTTTT

J: TRBJ2-7
V: TRBV3-1/TRBV3-2
D: TRBD2
size: NA
CDR3: CASSQGLAGLYEQYF
DNA: TGTGCCAGCAGCCAAGGACTAGCGGGCCTCTACGAGCAGTACTTC

J: TRBJ2-7
V: TRBV19
D: NA
size: few
CDR3: CASSYTHSYEQYF
DNA: TGTGCCAGTAGTTACACACACTCCTACGAGCAGTACTTC

J: TRBJ1-1
V: TRBV7-9
D: NA
size: NA
CDR3: CAARTDLNTEAFF
DNA: TGTGCCGCCCGAACCGACTTGAACACTGAAGCTTTCTTT

J: TRBJ2-7
V: TRBV29-1
D: TRBD2
size: NA
CDR3: CSVEDGAGGPYRQHF
DNA: TGCAGCGTTGAAGATGGGGCGGGAGGGCCTTATAGGCAGCACTTC

J: TRBJ1-4
V: TRBV5-5
D: TRBD1
size: NA
CDR3: CASTWGGQANEKLFF
DNA: TGTGCCAGCACCTGGGGGGGACAGGCTAATGAAAAACTGTTTTTT

J: TRBJ2-5
V: TRBV7-6
D: TRBD1
size: once
CDR3: CASSRDSRMQETQYF
DNA: TGTGCCAGCAGCCGGGACAGTCGAATGCAAGAGACCCAGTACTTC

J: TRBJ2-5
V: TRBV5-1
D: NA
size: NA
CDR3: CASSLSGVRETQYF
DNA: TGCGCCAGCAGCTTGTCGGGAGTCAGGGAGACCCAGTACTTC

J: TRBJ2-1
V: TRBV7-2
D: NA
size: NA
CDR3: CASRRTLNEQFF
DNA: TGTGCCAGCAGGAGGACTCTCAATGAGCAGTTCTTC

J: TRBJ1-2
V: TRBV6-6
D: TRBD1
size: NA
CDR3: CASSSKTGFYGYTF
DNA: TGTGCCAGCAGTTCCAAGACAGGGTTCTATGGCTACACCTTC

J: TRBJ1-1
V: TRBV2
D: NA
size: NA
CDR3: CASSDFETEAFF
DNA: TGTGCCAGCAGTGATTTTGAGACTGAAGCTTTCTTT

J: TRBJ2-3
V: TRBV19
D: TRBD2
size: NA
CDR3: CASRLAGGPTDTQYF
DNA: TGTGCCAGCCGACTAGCGGGGGGGCCCACAGATACGCAGTATTTT

J: TRBJ2-7
V: TRBV30
D: TRBD2
size: NA
CDR3: CAWSKAGGAEQYF
DNA: TGTGCCTGGAGTAAGGCGGGAGGGGCCGAGCAGTACTTC

J: TRBJ1-1
V: TRBV7-2
D: NA
size: NA
CDR3: CASSLAAGQTEAFF
DNA: TGTGCCAGCAGCTTAGCGGCAGGGCAAACTGAAGCTTTCTTT

J: TRBJ2-2
V: TRBV9
D: TRBD2
size: NA
CDR3: CASSPIERETNTGELFF
DNA: TGTGCCAGCAGCCCCATTGAGCGGGAGACGAACACCGGGGAGCTGTTTTTT

J: TRBJ1-1
V: TRBV7-2
D: TRBD1
size: NA
CDR3: CASSFGDRNTEAFF
DNA: TGTGCCAGCAGCTTCGGGGACAGGAACACTGAAGCTTTCTTT

J: TRBJ2-7
V: TRBV15
D: NA
size: NA
CDR3: CATSRGQTYEQYF
DNA: TGTGCCACCAGCAGGGGCCAAACCTACGAGCAGTACTTC

J: TRBJ1-1
V: TRBV30
D: NA
size: few
CDR3: CAWGVRGAFF
DNA: TGTGCCTGGGGGGTCAGGGGAGCTTTCTTT

J: TRBJ2-1
V: TRBV5-1
D: TRBD1
size: NA
CDR3: CASSLQGVNEQFF
DNA: TGCGCCAGCAGCTTGCAGGGGGTAAATGAGCAGTTCTTC

J: TRBJ1-1
V: TRBV19
D: NA
size: NA
CDR3: CATLSVEAFF
DNA: TGTGCCACCCTAAGCGTTGAAGCTTTCTTT

J: TRBJ1-1
V: TRBV5-1
D: TRBD1
size: NA
CDR3: CASSLGTGNTEAFF
DNA: TGCGCCAGCAGCTTGGGGACAGGGAACACTGAAGCTTTCTTT

J: TRBJ2-1
V: TRBV19
D: TRBD2
size: few
CDR3: CASSIQSTSGPYNEQFF
DNA: TGTGCCAGTAGTATCCAGTCGACTAGCGGGCCCTACAATGAGCAGTTCTTC

J: TRBJ1-2
V: TRBV24-1
D: NA
size: NA
CDR3: CATSDLSDGYTF
DNA: TGTGCCACCAGTGATTTGTCGGATGGCTACACCTTC

J: TRBJ2-5
V: TRBV5-1
D: TRBD2
size: NA
CDR3: CASSLKTSGRTKETQYF
DNA: TGCGCCAGCAGCTTGAAGACTAGCGGGAGGACCAAAGAGACCCAGTACTTC

J: TRBJ2-1
V: TRBV7-8
D: NA
size: NA
CDR3: CASSFREGYNEQFF
DNA: TGTGCCAGCAGCTTCCGTGAGGGTTACAATGAGCAGTTCTTC

J: TRBJ2-1
V: TRBV19
D: TRBD2
size: NA
CDR3: CASTERGINEQFF
DNA: TGTGCCAGTACGGAGCGGGGAATCAATGAGCAGTTCTTC

J: TRBJ1-5
V: TRBV16
D: NA
size: NA
CDR3: CASADSFNQPQHF
DNA: TGTGCCAGCGCAGACAGTTTCAATCAGCCCCAGCATTTT

J: TRBJ2-1
V: TRBV5-1
D: NA
size: NA
CDR3: CASSLAGVAVNEQFF
DNA: TGCGCCAGCAGCTTGGCGGGAGTGGCGGTCAATGAGCAGTTCTTC

J: TRBJ2-3
V: TRBV6-2/TRBV6-3
D: TRBD1
size: NA
CDR3: CASSVGTGSTDTQYF
DNA: TGTGCCAGCAGTGTCGGGACAGGTAGCACAGATACGCAGTATTTT

J: TRBJ2-5
V: TRBV14
D: NA
size: NA
CDR3: CASSPGQNEETQYF
DNA: TGTGCCAGCAGCCCCGGACAGAACGAAGAGACCCAGTACTTC